This entry features one TCR beta chain sequence. The authors prepared the TCRbeta library with unique molecular identifiers. TCRdb called the PCR reads again in MiXCR, with one record for every CDR3 protein. The sample includes about 540,000 distinct CDR3 sequences, 15% to 20% seen only once; the top ten take less than 4%. The CDR3 covers 16 residues. Germline CDR1 MNHEY, CDR2 SVGAGI. Trimming removed 5 bases from V and 0 bases from J, with 14 bases in between. This entry is derived from a study of T-cell reconstitution after alpha-beta-depleted transplantation in children. The specimen was PBMCs from the stem cell graft donor, collected from the stem cell graft. The chain employs TRBV6-5 and TRBJ2-4, with D perhaps TRBD2 (6 bases). This clonotype originated in a human donor who donated a stem cell graft to a child with acute lymphoblastic leukemia. In DNA, the CDR3 is TGTGCCAGCAGTCACGGCGGGGCTCTAGCCAAAAACATTCAGTACTTC. It specifies CASSHGGALAKNIQYF.